This T cell receptor beta chain was recovered during a study of CXCR3-negative and CXCR3-positive naive CD8 T cells. Study outcomes and limitations: Comparably high diversity was seen in both naive subsets, and much lower diversity in memory CD8+ cells. Memory cells differed in TRBV-TRBJ usage, but naive CXCR3-negative and CXCR3-positive cells had similar usage.

All TRB cDNA libraries came from 5' RACE performed with UMI labels. TCRdb reprocessed the 5' RACE reads, keeping one entry per CDR3 protein, no DNA. This table lists approximately 49,000 distinct CDR3 sequences. About this clonotype itself: Its antigen is undetermined.

Germline V gene data show CDR1 as SQVTM and CDR2 as ANQGSEA. The CDR3 runs 13 residues. Material for sequencing was memory CD8+ T cells from blood. The chain recombines TRBV29-1 with TRBJ2-7; TCRdb names TRBD2, which stays unverified in the absence of DNA. The sequence was collected from a human donor in good health. Some clones in this sample may be carry-over from other donors' samples. The CDR3: CSVEGLSGYEQYF.